This T cell receptor (beta chain) emerged from a study of blood T cell repertoires in COVID-19. Turning to the study itself: COVID-19 samples, acute and convalescent, were from the United States, Italy and Spain. T cells, B-cell-depleted T cells, or PBMCs provided the cDNA or gDNA that served as material.

Seattle participants joined during active infection and were tracked over time. Original data processing: Estimation of nucleated cell counts was performed using reference gene primer amplification. Profiling relied on immunoSEQ multiplex PCR, and the TCRdb table lists in-frame clones only, not all of them. D and trimming were read from the DNA, whereas the V and J calls and clone size are those reported in that table. The repertoire holds approximately 500,000 clones, with around 90% as singletons. Between the trimmed V and J ends, which lost 5 bases and 8 bases, there was a span of 15 bases. Germline V gene sequence: CDR1 MNHEY, CDR2 SVGAGI. This CDR3 is 13 amino acids long.

The origin of this receptor is a woman aged 45-65 years with COVID-19, enrolled during active disease. The V call is TRBV6-5, the J call TRBJ1-2; perhaps TRBD1 as D (5 bases). The sample was peripheral blood. DNA for the CDR3: TGTGCCAGCAGTAATGGAGGGGTGATAGGCTACACCTTC. It codes for CASSNGGVIGYTF.